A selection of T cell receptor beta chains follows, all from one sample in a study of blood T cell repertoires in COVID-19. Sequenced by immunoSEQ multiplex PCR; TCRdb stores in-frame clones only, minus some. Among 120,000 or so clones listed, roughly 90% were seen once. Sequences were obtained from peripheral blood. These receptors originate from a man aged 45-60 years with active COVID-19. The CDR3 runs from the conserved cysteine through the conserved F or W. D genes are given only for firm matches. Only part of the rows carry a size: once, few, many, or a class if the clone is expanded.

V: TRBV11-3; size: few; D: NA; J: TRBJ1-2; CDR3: CATSTDYGYTF; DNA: TGTGCCACCTCTACGGACTATGGCTACACCTTC
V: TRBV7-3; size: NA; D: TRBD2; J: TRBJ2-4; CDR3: CASSPVAGGPNIQYF; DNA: TGTGCCAGCAGCCCCGTAGCGGGGGGGCCAAACATTCAGTACTTC
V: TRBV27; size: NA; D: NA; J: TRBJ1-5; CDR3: CASRRGGLYSNQPQHF; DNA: TGTGCCAGCAGGAGGGGGGGTCTATATAGCAATCAGCCCCAGCATTTT
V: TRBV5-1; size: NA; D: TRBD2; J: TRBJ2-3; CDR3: CASSWRQTSGGPASTDTQYF; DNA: TGCGCCAGCAGCTGGCGCCAGACTAGCGGGGGTCCTGCGAGCACAGATACGCAGTATTTT
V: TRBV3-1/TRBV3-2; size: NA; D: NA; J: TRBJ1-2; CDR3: CASSQVITGGYTF; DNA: TGTGCCAGCAGCCAAGTCATTACAGGAGGCTACACCTTC
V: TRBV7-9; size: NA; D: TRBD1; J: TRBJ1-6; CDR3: CASSSYGDRGYNSPLHF; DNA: TGTGCCAGCAGCTCATACGGGGACAGGGGATATAATTCACCCCTCCACTTT
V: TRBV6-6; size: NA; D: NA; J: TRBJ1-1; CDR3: CASSYERTEAFF; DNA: TGTGCCAGCAGTTACGAACGGACTGAAGCTTTCTTT
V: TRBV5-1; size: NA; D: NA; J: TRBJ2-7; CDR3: CASSLTTSLSNEQYF; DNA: TGCGCCAGCAGCTTAACGACAAGCCTATCGAACGAGCAGTACTTC
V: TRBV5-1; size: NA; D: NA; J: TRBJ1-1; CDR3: CASSFGWSDTEAFF; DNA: TGCGCCAGCAGCTTCGGGTGGTCAGACACTGAAGCTTTCTTT
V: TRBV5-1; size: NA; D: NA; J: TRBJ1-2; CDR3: CASSLSDRLYGYTF; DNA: TGCGCCAGCAGCTTGAGTGACAGATTATATGGCTACACCTTC
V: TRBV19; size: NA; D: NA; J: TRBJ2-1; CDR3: CASSMDRISRGNEQFF; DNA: TGTGCCAGTAGTATGGATAGGATATCTCGAGGCAATGAGCAGTTCTTC
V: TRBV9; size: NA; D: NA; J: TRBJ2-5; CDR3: CASSVQGRETQYF; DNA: TGTGCCAGCAGCGTACAAGGGAGGGAGACCCAGTACTTC
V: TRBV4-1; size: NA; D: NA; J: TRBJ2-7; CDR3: CASSLQPGTYEQYF; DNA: TGCGCCAGCAGCCTCCAGCCGGGGACCTACGAGCAGTACTTC
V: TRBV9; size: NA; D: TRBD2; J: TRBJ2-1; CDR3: CASSVGSSGSYNEQFF; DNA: TGTGCCAGCAGCGTAGGAAGTAGCGGGAGCTACAATGAGCAGTTCTTC
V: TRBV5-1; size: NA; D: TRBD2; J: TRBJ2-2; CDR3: CASSYRGSGGHRELFF; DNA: TGCGCCAGCAGCTACCGGGGTAGCGGGGGCCACCGGGAGCTGTTTTTT
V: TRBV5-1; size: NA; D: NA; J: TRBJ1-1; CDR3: CASSLSRGTEAFF; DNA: TGCGCCAGCAGCTTGTCCAGGGGTACTGAAGCTTTCTTT
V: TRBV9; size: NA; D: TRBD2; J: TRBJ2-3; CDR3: CASSTQAGGMYTQYF; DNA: TGTGCCAGCAGCACCCAAGCGGGGGGTATGTATACGCAGTATTTT
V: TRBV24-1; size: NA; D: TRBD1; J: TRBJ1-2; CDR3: CAIQNRGLGGYTF; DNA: TGTGCCATTCAAAACAGGGGGCTCGGTGGCTACACCTTC
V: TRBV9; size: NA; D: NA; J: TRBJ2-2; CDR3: CASSSRGTLNTGELFF; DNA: TGTGCCAGCAGCTCGAGGGGGACCCTAAACACCGGGGAGCTGTTTTTT
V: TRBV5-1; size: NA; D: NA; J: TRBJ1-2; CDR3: CASSLISDSPYGYTF; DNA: TGCGCCAGCAGCTTGATTTCGGACAGCCCATATGGCTACACCTTC
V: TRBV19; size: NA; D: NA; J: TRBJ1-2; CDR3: CASSPGVYGYTF; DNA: TGTGCCAGTAGTCCGGGAGTCTATGGCTACACCTTC
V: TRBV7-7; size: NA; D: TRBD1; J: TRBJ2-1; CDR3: CASSQGDRDYNEQFF; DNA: TGTGCCAGCAGTCAAGGGGACAGGGACTACAATGAGCAGTTCTTC
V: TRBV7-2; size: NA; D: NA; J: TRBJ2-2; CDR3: CASSWQGDTGELFF; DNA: TGTGCCAGCAGCTGGCAGGGCGACACCGGGGAGCTGTTTTTT
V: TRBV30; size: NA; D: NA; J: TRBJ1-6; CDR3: CAWGPGGSLYSPLHF; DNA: TGTGCCTGGGGGCCGGGGGGCAGCCTTTATTCACCCCTCCACTTT
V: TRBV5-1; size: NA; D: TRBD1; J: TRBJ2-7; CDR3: CASSHGQGYEQYF; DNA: TGCGCCAGCAGCCACGGACAGGGTTACGAGCAGTACTTC
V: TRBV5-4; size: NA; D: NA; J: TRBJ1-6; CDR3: CASSVGPWGTSYNSPLHF; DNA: TGTGCCAGCAGCGTGGGACCGTGGGGCACGTCCTATAATTCACCCCTCCACTTT
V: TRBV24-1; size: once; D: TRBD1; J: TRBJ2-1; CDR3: CATSDPGTAYNEQFF; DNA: TGTGCCACCAGTGACCCCGGGACAGCCTACAATGAGCAGTTCTTC
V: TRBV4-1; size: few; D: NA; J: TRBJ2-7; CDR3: CASSPGGGRTYEQYF; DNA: TGCGCCAGCAGCCCAGGAGGCGGGCGTACCTACGAGCAGTACTTC
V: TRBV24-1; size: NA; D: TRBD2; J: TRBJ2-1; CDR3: CATSDSKGLAGVYEQFF; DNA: TGTGCCACCAGTGATTCCAAAGGACTAGCGGGAGTGTATGAGCAGTTCTTC
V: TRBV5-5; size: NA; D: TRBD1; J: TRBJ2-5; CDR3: CASSISRDRERETQYF; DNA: TGTGCCAGCAGCATTTCCCGGGACAGGGAAAGAGAGACCCAGTACTTC
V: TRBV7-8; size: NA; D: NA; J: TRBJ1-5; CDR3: CASSEGARNPGNQPQHF; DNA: TGTGCCAGCAGCGAAGGGGCCAGAAACCCAGGCAATCAGCCCCAGCATTTT
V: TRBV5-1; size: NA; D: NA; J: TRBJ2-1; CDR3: CASSLAASATYNEQFF; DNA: TGCGCCAGCAGCTTGGCCGCTAGCGCAACCTACAATGAGCAGTTCTTC
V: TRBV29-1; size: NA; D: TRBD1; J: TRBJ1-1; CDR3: CSVEPTGRYTEAFF; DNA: TGCAGCGTTGAACCGACAGGGAGATACACTGAAGCTTTCTTT
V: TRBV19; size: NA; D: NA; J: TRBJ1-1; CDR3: CASSTQGGMLGTEAFF; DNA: TGTGCCAGTAGTACGCAGGGAGGGATGTTGGGCACTGAAGCTTTCTTT
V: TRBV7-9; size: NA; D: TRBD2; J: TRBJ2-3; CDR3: CASSWTSDPTDTQYF; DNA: TGTGCCAGCAGTTGGACTAGCGACCCCACAGATACGCAGTATTTT
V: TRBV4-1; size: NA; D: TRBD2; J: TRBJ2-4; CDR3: CASSQGPPFGRAKNIQYF; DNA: TGCGCCAGCAGCCAAGGTCCCCCCTTCGGGAGGGCCAAAAACATTCAGTACTTC
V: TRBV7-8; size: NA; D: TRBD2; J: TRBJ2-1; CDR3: CASRASAGGSYNEQFF; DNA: TGTGCCAGCAGGGCCTCAGCGGGAGGCTCCTACAATGAGCAGTTCTTC
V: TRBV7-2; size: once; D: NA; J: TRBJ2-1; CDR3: CASSFRQISDEQFF; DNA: TGTGCCAGCAGCTTCAGACAGATATCGGATGAGCAGTTCTTC
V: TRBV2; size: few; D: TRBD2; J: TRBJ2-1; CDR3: CASSQGPLAEAGDEQFF; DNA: TGTGCCAGCAGCCAAGGCCCCCTAGCGGAAGCGGGAGATGAGCAGTTCTTC
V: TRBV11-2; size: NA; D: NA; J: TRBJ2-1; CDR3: CASSLDQGPYNEQFF; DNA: TGTGCCAGCAGCTTAGATCAGGGGCCATACAATGAGCAGTTCTTC
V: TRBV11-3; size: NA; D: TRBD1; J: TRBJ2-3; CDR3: CASSSRQGTPDTQYF; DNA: TGTGCCAGCAGCTCAAGACAGGGTACCCCAGATACGCAGTATTTT
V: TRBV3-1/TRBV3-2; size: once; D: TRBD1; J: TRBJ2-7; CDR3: CASSLRDRDEQYF; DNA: TGTGCCAGCAGCCTTCGGGACAGGGACGAGCAGTACTTC
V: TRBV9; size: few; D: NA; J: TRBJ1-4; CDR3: CASSAAGGEKLFF; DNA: TGTGCCAGCAGCGCCGCCGGGGGAGAAAAACTGTTTTTT
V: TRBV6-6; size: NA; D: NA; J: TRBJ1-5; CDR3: CASSWSHGQPQHF; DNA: TGTGCCAGCAGTTGGAGCCACGGGCAGCCCCAGCATTTT
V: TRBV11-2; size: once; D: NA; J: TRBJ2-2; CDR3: CASSREWTGELFF; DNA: TGTGCCAGCAGCCGAGAATGGACCGGGGAGCTGTTTTTT
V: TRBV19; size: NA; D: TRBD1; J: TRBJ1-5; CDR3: CASSKGQAVNNQPQHF; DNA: TGTGCCAGTAGTAAGGGACAGGCGGTGAACAATCAGCCCCAGCATTTT
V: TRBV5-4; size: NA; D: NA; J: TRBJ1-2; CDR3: CASSLEGIAGYTF; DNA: TGTGCCAGCAGCTTGGAGGGGATTGCTGGCTACACCTTC
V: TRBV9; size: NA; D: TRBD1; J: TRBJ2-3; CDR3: CASSVDRRTGGTDTQYF; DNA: TGTGCCAGCAGCGTAGATCGGCGGACAGGGGGCACAGATACGCAGTATTTT
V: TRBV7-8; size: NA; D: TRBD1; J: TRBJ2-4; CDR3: CASSLGSGQGIAAKNIQYF; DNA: TGTGCCAGCAGCTTAGGATCTGGACAGGGTATAGCGGCCAAAAACATTCAGTACTTC
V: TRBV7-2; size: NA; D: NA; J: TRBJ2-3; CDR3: CASSSFGTRTDTQYF; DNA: TGTGCCAGCAGCTCCTTCGGGACACGCACAGATACGCAGTATTTT
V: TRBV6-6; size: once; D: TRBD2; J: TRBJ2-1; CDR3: CASSPTSRRTSYNEQFF; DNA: TGTGCCAGCAGTCCGACTAGCCGGCGGACCTCCTACAATGAGCAGTTCTTC
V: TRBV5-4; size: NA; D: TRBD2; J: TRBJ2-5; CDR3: CASSVGLAGGETQYF; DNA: TGTGCCAGCAGCGTGGGACTAGCGGGGGGGGAGACCCAGTACTTC
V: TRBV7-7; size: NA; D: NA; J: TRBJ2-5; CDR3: CASRDDPGETQYF; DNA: TGTGCCAGCCGTGATGACCCCGGGGAGACCCAGTACTTC
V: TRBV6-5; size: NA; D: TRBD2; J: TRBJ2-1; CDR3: CASSSDLAGGPNEQFF; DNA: TGTGCCAGCAGTTCCGACTTGGCGGGGGGGCCGAATGAGCAGTTCTTC
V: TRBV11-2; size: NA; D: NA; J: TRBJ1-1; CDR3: CASKRQQSFMNTEAFF; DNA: TGTGCCAGCAAACGACAGCAGAGCTTCATGAACACTGAAGCTTTCTTT
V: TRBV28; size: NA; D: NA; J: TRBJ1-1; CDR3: CASSPIDRSNTEAFF; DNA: TGTGCCAGCAGTCCGATCGACAGGTCGAACACTGAAGCTTTCTTT
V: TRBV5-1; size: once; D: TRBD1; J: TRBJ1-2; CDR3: CASSWGQGDKGYTF; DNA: TGCGCCAGCAGCTGGGGACAGGGAGACAAGGGCTACACCTTC
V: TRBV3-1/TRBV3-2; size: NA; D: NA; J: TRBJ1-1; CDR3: CASSHGRENTEAFF; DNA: TGTGCCAGCAGCCATGGCAGGGAAAACACTGAAGCTTTCTTT
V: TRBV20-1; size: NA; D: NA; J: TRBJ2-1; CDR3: CSASVTSSYNEQFF; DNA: TGCAGTGCTAGTGTGACTAGCTCCTACAATGAGCAGTTCTTC
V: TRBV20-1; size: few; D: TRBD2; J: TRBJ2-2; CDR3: CSASGGGVGELFF; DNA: TGCAGTGCTAGTGGCGGGGGGGTCGGGGAGCTGTTTTTT